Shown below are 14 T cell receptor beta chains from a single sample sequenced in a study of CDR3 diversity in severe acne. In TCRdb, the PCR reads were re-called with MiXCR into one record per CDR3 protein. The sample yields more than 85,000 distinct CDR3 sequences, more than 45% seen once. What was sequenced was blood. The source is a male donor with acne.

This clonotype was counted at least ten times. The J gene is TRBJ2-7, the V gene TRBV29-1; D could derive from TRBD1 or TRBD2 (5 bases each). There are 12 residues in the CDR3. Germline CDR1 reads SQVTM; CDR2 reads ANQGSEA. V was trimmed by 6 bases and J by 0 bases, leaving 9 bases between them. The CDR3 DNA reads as TGCAGCGTGGGGGACGGCTCCTACGAGCAGTACTTC. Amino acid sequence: CSVGDGSYEQYF.

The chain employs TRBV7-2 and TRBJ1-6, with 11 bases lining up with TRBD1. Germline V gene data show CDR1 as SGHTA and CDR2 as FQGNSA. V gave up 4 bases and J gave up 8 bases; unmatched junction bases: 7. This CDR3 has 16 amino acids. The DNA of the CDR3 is TGTGCCAGCAGCTCGTGGACAGGGGGCTGGGATTCACCCCTCCACTTT. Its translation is CASSSWTGGWDSPLHF.

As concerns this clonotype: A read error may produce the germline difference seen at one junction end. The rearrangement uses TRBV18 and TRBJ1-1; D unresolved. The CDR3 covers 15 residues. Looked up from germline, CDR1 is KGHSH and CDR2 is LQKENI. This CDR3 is CASPPITAPGTEAFF. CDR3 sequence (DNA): TGTGCCAGCCCACCAATTACGGCCCCGGGTACTGAAGCTTTCTTT.

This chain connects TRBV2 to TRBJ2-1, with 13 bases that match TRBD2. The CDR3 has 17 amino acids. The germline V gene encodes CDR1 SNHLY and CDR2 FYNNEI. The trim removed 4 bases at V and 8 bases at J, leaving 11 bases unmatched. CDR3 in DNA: TGTGCCAGCAGTGGGACTAGCGGGGGACTTGCTAGGGATGAGCAGTTCTTC. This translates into CASSGTSGGLARDEQFF.

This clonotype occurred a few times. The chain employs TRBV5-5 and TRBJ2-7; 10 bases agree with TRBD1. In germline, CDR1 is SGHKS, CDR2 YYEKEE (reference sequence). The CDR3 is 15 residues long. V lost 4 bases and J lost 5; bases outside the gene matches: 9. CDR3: CASSQEVGTGDEQYF. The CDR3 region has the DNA TGTGCCAGCAGCCAAGAAGTCGGGACAGGGGACGAGCAGTACTTC.

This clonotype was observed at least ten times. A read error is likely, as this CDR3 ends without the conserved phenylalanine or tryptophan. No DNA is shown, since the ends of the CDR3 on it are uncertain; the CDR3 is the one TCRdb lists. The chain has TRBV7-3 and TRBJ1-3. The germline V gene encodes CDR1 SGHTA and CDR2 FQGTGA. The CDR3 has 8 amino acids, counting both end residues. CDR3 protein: CASSSNGA.

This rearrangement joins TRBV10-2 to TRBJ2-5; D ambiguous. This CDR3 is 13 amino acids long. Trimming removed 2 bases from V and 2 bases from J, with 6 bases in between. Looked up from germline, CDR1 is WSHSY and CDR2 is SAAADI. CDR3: CASSEGSQETQYF. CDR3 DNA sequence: TGCGCCAGCAGTGAGGGCAGTCAAGAGACCCAGTACTTC.

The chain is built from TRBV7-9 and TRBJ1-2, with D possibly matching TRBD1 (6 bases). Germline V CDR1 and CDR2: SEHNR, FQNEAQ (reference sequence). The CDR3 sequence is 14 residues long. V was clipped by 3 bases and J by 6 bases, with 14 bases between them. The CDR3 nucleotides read TGTGCCAGCAGCTTGGGAGGAGGGGGTCATGGCTACACCTTC. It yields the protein CASSLGGGGHGYTF. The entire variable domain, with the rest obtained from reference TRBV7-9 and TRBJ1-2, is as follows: DTGVSQNPRHKITKRGQNVTFRCDPISEHNRLYWYRQTLGQGPEFLTYFQNEAQLEKSRLLSDRFSAERPKGSFSTLEIQRTEQGDSAMYLCASSLGGGGHGYTFGSGTRLTVV.

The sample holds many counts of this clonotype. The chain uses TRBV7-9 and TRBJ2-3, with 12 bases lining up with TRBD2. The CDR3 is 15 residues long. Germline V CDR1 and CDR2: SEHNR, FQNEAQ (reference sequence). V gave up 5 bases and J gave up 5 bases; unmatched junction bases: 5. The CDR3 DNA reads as TGTGCCAGCAGCCCTCTAGCGGGAGGGGGAGATACGCAGTATTTT. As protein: CASSPLAGGGDTQYF.

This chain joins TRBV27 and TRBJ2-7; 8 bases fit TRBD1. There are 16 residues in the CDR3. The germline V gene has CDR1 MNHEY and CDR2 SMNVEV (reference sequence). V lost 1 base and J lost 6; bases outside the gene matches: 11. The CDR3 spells CASSLFTGGYLGEQYF. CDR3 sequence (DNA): TGTGCCAGCAGTTTATTTACAGGGGGGTACCTAGGCGAGCAGTACTTC.

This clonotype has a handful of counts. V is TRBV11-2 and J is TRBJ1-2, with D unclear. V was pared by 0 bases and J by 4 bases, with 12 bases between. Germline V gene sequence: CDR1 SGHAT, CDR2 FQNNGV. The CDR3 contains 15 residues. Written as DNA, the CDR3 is TGTGCCAGCAGCTTAGAACCGATGGCAGTCTATGGCTACACCTTC. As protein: CASSLEPMAVYGYTF.

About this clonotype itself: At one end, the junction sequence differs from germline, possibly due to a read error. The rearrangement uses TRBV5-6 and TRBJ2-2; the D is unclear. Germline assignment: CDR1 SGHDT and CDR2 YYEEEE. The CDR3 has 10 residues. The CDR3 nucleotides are TGTGCCTGCAGCCTAGGGGAGCTGTTTTTT. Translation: CACSLGELFF.

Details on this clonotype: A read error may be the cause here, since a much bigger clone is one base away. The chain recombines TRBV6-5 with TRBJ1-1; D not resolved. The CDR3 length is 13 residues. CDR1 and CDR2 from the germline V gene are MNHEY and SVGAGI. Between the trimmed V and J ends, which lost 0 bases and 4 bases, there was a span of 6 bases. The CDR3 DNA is TGTGCCAGCAGTTACTCCTGGAGCACTGAAGCTTTCTTT. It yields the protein CASSYSWSTEAFF.

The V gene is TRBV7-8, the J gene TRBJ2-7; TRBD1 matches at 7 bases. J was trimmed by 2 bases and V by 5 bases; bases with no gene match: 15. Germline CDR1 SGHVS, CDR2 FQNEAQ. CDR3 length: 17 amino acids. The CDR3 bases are TGTGCCAGCAGCAAAGTTCCCCCGGGGACAGCCGCCTACGAGCAGTACTTC. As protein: CASSKVPPGTAAYEQYF.